Listed below are T cell receptor beta chains from one sample, sequenced in a study of cytomegalovirus exposure and HLA in healthy donors. Data came from immunoSEQ multiplex PCR; TCRdb stores just in-frame clones and leaves some out. The sample includes some 110,000 clones. Sequencing was performed on PBMCs. These receptor sequences come from a man aged 25-45 years in good health and CMV-seronegative. The CDR3 runs from the conserved cysteine through the conserved F or W. A D gene is named only where the DNA matches it firmly.

v_gene: TRBV29-1; d_gene: TRBD1; j_gene: TRBJ2-7; len: 13; CDR3aa: CSVDKTGGYEQYF; CDR3nt: TGCAGCGTTGATAAAACAGGGGGCTACGAGCAGTACTTC
v_gene: TRBV10-3; d_gene: TRBD1; j_gene: TRBJ1-6; len: 17; CDR3aa: CAISITPTGGANSPLHF; CDR3nt: TGTGCCATCAGCATAACCCCGACAGGGGGCGCGAATTCACCCCTCCACTTT
v_gene: TRBV5-1; d_gene: TRBD1; j_gene: TRBJ2-7; len: 14; CDR3aa: CASSLGQGPYEQYF; CDR3nt: TGCGCCAGCAGCTTGGGACAGGGGCCCTACGAGCAGTACTTC
v_gene: TRBV5-1; d_gene: NA; j_gene: TRBJ1-6; len: 16; CDR3aa: CASSLGGGSYNSPLHF; CDR3nt: TGCGCCAGCAGCTTGGGCGGGGGCTCCTATAATTCACCCCTCCACTTT
v_gene: TRBV30; d_gene: NA; j_gene: TRBJ1-1; len: 14; CDR3aa: CAWSVSGGWTEAFF; CDR3nt: TGTGCCTGGAGTGTTTCGGGTGGTTGGACTGAAGCTTTCTTT
v_gene: TRBV19; d_gene: NA; j_gene: TRBJ1-3; len: 14; CDR3aa: CACRISSSGNTIYF; CDR3nt: TGTGCCTGTCGAATCTCGAGCTCTGGAAACACCATATATTTT
v_gene: TRBV5-4; d_gene: TRBD1; j_gene: TRBJ2-1; len: 15; CDR3aa: CASSVPGQGYNEQFF; CDR3nt: TGTGCCAGCAGCGTTCCGGGACAGGGATACAATGAGCAGTTCTTC
v_gene: TRBV7-9; d_gene: NA; j_gene: TRBJ2-7; len: 13; CDR3aa: CAIGAGRLYEQYF; CDR3nt: TGTGCCATCGGCGCAGGGAGGTTGTACGAGCAGTACTTC
v_gene: TRBV15; d_gene: TRBD1; j_gene: TRBJ1-3; len: 16; CDR3aa: CATSRDDRGSGNTIYF; CDR3nt: TGTGCCACCAGCAGAGATGACAGGGGGTCTGGAAACACCATATATTTT
v_gene: TRBV10-3; d_gene: TRBD1; j_gene: TRBJ2-1; len: 16; CDR3aa: CAISGTGTGINNEQFF; CDR3nt: TGTGCCATCAGTGGTACCGGGACAGGGATCAACAATGAGCAGTTCTTC
v_gene: TRBV7-9; d_gene: TRBD1; j_gene: TRBJ2-7; len: 16; CDR3aa: CASSSPPGQGSLEQYF; CDR3nt: TGTGCCAGCAGCTCGCCCCCGGGACAGGGCTCCCTCGAGCAGTACTTC
v_gene: TRBV7-2; d_gene: NA; j_gene: TRBJ2-3; len: 15; CDR3aa: CASSLDGFFGDTQYF; CDR3nt: TGTGCCAGCAGCTTAGACGGTTTTTTCGGAGATACGCAGTATTTT
v_gene: TRBV28; d_gene: TRBD1; j_gene: TRBJ1-4; len: 13; CDR3aa: CASRTGGGEKLFF; CDR3nt: TGTGCCAGCAGGACAGGGGGTGGTGAAAAACTGTTTTTT
v_gene: TRBV7-7; d_gene: NA; j_gene: TRBJ2-1; len: 13; CDR3aa: CASGRLGYNEQFF; CDR3nt: TGTGCCAGCGGCCGACTAGGGTACAATGAGCAGTTCTTC
v_gene: TRBV15; d_gene: NA; j_gene: TRBJ1-3; len: 15; CDR3aa: CATSRDLTPENTIYF; CDR3nt: TGTGCCACCAGCAGAGATCTCACGCCTGAGAACACCATATATTTT
v_gene: TRBV6-1; d_gene: TRBD1; j_gene: TRBJ1-2; len: 13; CDR3aa: CASSFAGGYGYTF; CDR3nt: TGTGCCAGCAGTTTTGCAGGGGGCTATGGCTACACCTTC
v_gene: TRBV6-1; d_gene: TRBD1; j_gene: TRBJ2-3; len: 14; CDR3aa: CASSPGQSTDTQYF; CDR3nt: TGTGCCAGCAGTCCGGGACAGAGCACAGATACGCAGTATTTT
v_gene: TRBV7-9; d_gene: NA; j_gene: TRBJ2-5; len: 15; CDR3aa: CASSSSSGPTETQYF; CDR3nt: TGTGCCAGCAGCTCAAGCTCTGGGCCTACAGAGACCCAGTACTTC
v_gene: TRBV7-6; d_gene: TRBD2; j_gene: TRBJ2-7; len: 13; CDR3aa: CASSGGLAGEQYF; CDR3nt: TGTGCCAGCAGCGGTGGACTAGCGGGCGAGCAGTACTTC
v_gene: TRBV7-3; d_gene: TRBD2; j_gene: TRBJ2-1; len: 15; CDR3aa: CASSLPGGSYNEQFF; CDR3nt: TGTGCCAGCAGCTTACCGGGGGGCTCCTACAATGAGCAGTTCTTC
v_gene: TRBV5-4; d_gene: TRBD1; j_gene: TRBJ2-7; len: 14; CDR3aa: CASSSLTGTYEQYF; CDR3nt: TGTGCCAGCAGTTCTCTGACAGGGACCTACGAGCAGTACTTC